The subject of this entry is one TCR beta chain. The data originate from a study of PD-L1 blockade in urothelial cancer. Study in general: Study patients had been treated with 0 to 3 previous chemotherapy regimens.

The CDR3 is made up of 16 amino acids. V trimming: 0 bases; J trimming: 6 bases; junction bases outside the gene matches: 8. CDR1 and CDR2 from the germline V gene are SGHRS and YFSETQ. Sequencing used immunoSEQ multiplex PCR; TCRdb keeps in-frame clones, though not all of them. The sample lists approximately 100,000 clones; approximately 85% were seen once. This rearrangement joins TRBV5-1 to TRBJ2-2, with TRBD2 identical over 7 bases. The sequenced sample was PBMCs, obtained around atezolizumab (anti-PD-L1) treatment. The clonotype was recovered from a man in his fifties with urothelial cancer. CDR3 nucleotide sequence: TGCGCCAGCAGCTTGGCAGGCGGGAGAGTAGCCGGGGAGCTGTTTTTT. It translates to CASSLAGGRVAGELFF.